This T cell receptor beta chain was identified in a study of blood T cell repertoires in COVID-19. The assay was immunoSEQ multiplex PCR, and TCRdb's table has in-frame clones only and misses some. The data show roughly 380,000 clones, roughly 90% seen once. This CDR3 region has 14 residues. From germline, CDR1 is SGHRS and CDR2 YFSETQ. Trimming left V 0 bases short and J 5 bases short, with 8 bases between. This clone appeared once. The rearrangement joins TRBV5-1 to TRBJ1-4; D not resolved. The clonotype originates from a woman between 25 and 40 years old who had been exposed to COVID-19. Sequencing was performed on PBMCs or T cells enriched from blood (not recorded which). The chain's CDR3 is CASSLGRVNEKLFF. As DNA, the CDR3 is TGCGCCAGCAGCTTGGGGAGGGTCAATGAAAAACTGTTTTTT.